The clone carrying this T cell receptor (beta chain) was recorded many times. Its matching antigen is unknown. This entry belongs to a study of CD8 T cells in ankylosing spondylitis. MiXCR, applied by TCRdb to the 5' RACE reads, yields one record per CDR3 protein. The sample includes 500,000 or so distinct CDR3 sequences, over 4% seen only once; the top ten take around 3.5%. The CDR3 totals 13 residues. CDR1 and CDR2 from the germline V gene are DFQATT and SNEGSKA (reference sequence). The V end lost 0 bases, the J end lost 4 bases, and 7 bases lay between the germline ends. Findings of the study overall: Seemingly distinctive of ankylosing spondylitis blood was a TCR beta motif formed by eight highly homologous variants.

The chain joins TRBV20-1 to TRBJ1-5; D is ambiguous. This sequence originates from a male donor with ankylosing spondylitis. Sequencing was performed on blood, either unsorted or a sorted T cell fraction (not recorded which). The DNA of the CDR3 is TGCAGTGCTAGAGAACAGAGAAATCAGCCCCAGCATTTT. Amino acid sequence: CSAREQRNQPQHF.